Included here is one T cell receptor (beta chain) sequence, with context. This clone was seen only a few times. The antigen this receptor binds is unknown. Qualities for individual bases were not recorded, and no much larger clone is one base off. These data are taken from a study of PD-1 blockade in classical Hodgkin lymphoma (TCRdb year 2020). Some background on the complete study: Nivolumab dosing was 3 mg/kg intravenously every 2 weeks, continuing until either disease progression or unacceptable toxicity. The study used CyTOF and TCR beta sequencing to define a peripheral blood immune signature of response to PD-1 blockade in classical Hodgkin lymphoma.

Genomic DNA was isolated using the Qiagen DNeasy kit from unsorted PBMCs as well as from negatively selected CD4+ and CD8+ fractions. TCR beta CDR3 regions were amplified by immunoSEQ multiplex PCR using primers annealing to V and J segments. A synthetic immune receptor repertoire was used to minimize amplification bias, and any remaining bias was removed computationally after sequencing. For the original study's pipeline: Repertoire diversity was quantified as the Shannon entropy index using custom Python scripts. Unsorted, CD4+ and CD8+ repertoires were analyzed separately, except in combined analyses where CD4+ and CD8+ sequences were merged in silico. Clonal expansion was defined as a frequency increase of at least 2-fold after treatment compared with C1D1, and clones undetected at baseline were assigned a pseudocount of 0.5. Clones with 0 or 1 copy at C1D1 were classified as singleton clones, and clones with 2 or more copies were classified as non-singleton clones. Clones expanded in unsorted samples were assigned a CD4+, CD8+ or unknown annotation through matching of protein sequences in sorted samples from the same patient. Wilcoxon tests on paired samples were used to test changes in diversity from C1D1 to C4D1. This immuneACCESS table, as held by TCRdb, lists in-frame sequences with V and J called but not all clones. Of the missing ones, under half trace to an unresolved V gene in checked studies; the others have no known cause. V and J calls and clone size are copied from that table; D and trimming were computed from the DNA. The sample records roughly 7,700 clones, roughly 85% of which are singletons. Clones ranked in the top ten supply approximately 1.7% of the sample.

Overall study outcomes, separate from this receptor: CD4+ but not CD8+ TCR diversity rose significantly by C4D1 (p=0.0027 vs p=0.16), most apparent in complete responders (p=0.02). Newly diagnosed patients were reported to have lower baseline TCR diversity than healthy donors, and relapsed/refractory patients were reported to have lower baseline TCR diversity still. The study was limited to a single clinical trial cohort, and causes of repertoire differences, possibly disease activity or prior therapy, remained undefined. Trial patients achieving complete response had baseline diversity similar to newly diagnosed patients, whereas partial responders and progressors had significantly lower diversity. Patients starting nivolumab less than 1 year after ASCT had lower diversity and were excluded from later analyses to avoid confounding by immune reconstitution.

What this sample's time point label stands for: cycle 1 day 1 (C1D1), immediately before nivolumab initiation. Every trial patient had relapsed after autologous stem cell transplantation, and cohorts A, B and C differed in prior brentuximab vedotin exposure. Using a Miltenyi CD4+ T cell isolation kit, CD4+ T cells were purified from thawed PBMCs through magnetic negative selection. The trial cohort included fewer than 65 patients with relapsed/refractory classical Hodgkin lymphoma, and each patient had a best overall response of complete response, partial response or progressive disease. In the multi-cohort phase II CheckMate 205 trial, trial patients received single-agent nivolumab. An independent review committee assessed best overall response by applying the 2007 International Working Group response criteria. Trial PBMCs were collected just before the start of nivolumab (C1D1) and during therapy at cycle 2 day 1 and cycle 4 day 1. Peripheral blood was collected in 8 mL Vacutainer Cell Preparation Tubes, from which PBMCs were isolated by centrifugation and then cryopreserved. Purified CD4+ and CD8+ fractions were generated only in cases for which an additional PBMC sample was available. Magnetically labelled cells were removed on LS columns in a quadroMACS separator, and the flow-through was collected as the purified fraction.

Including cysteine and phenylalanine, the CDR3 has 11 amino acids. The only DNA kept is the CDR3, 33 bases in frame from the first base. V is reduced by 7 bases and J by 2 bases, leaving a spacing of 8 bases between them. CDR1 SQVTM and CDR2 ANQGSEA are derived from the germline V gene. The receptor was isolated from a human donor with classical Hodgkin lymphoma. The specimen was CD4+ T cells from blood, collected at baseline. The V and J segments used are TRBV29-1 and TRBJ1-1; too little of a D gene remains to name it. The nucleotide sequence reads TGCAGCGGTGGGCACAACACTGAAGCTTTCTTT. Translated, this is CSGGHNTEAFF.